This entry features one T cell receptor (beta chain) sequence. There is no known antigen for this receptor. Qualities for individual bases were not recorded, and no much larger clone is one base off. This record comes from a study of shared clonotypes between healthy human individuals (dated by TCRdb to about 2020). Some background on the complete study: A couple of women and three men aged 18 to 49 years were included in the cohort. Blood TCR repertoires of roughly five healthy adults were deeply sequenced to estimate repertoire size and the extent of clonotype sharing between individuals. To increase sequencing depth and limit assay-specific biases, TCR repertoire library preparation and sequencing were carried out by different laboratories using diverse techniques. Per donor, leukapheresis produced somewhere between about 0.9 and 9 billion PBMCs. Beyond this particular receptor, the publication reports: Because the study included only a small number of donors, the genetic and exposure-history diversity represented was limited. Sampling was restricted to blood, and TCR repertoires in tissue are likely to differ from TCR repertoires in blood. Pairwise subsampling led to the expectation that sequencing depth would affect the degree of clonotype sharing among donors.

Healthy HIV-negative adults with no recently reported acute infections or vaccinations were included as donors. All donors were Caucasian adults living in Nashville, Tennessee, USA. For unsorted samples, 85 million to 100 million PBMCs were counted, and genomic DNA was extracted using the QIAamp DNA Blood Mini kit. After blood collection by leukapheresis, PBMCs were isolated using Ficoll-Histopaque density gradient centrifugation and then cryopreserved in the vapor phase of liquid nitrogen. Between the V and J ends, shortened by 0 bases and 5 bases respectively, the junction contains 20 bases. From the cysteine up to the phenylalanine, the CDR3 has a length of 17 residues. This entry keeps only the CDR3 DNA: 51 bases, framed from base 1. CDR1 SGHRS and CDR2 YFSETQ are derived from the germline V gene. TCR CDR3 regions were amplified from genomic DNA by multiplex PCR using the deep immunoSEQ assay. Extracted genomic DNA from each cell subset was spread evenly across all wells of several immunoSEQ 96-well plates, with each plate serving as a replicate. For unsorted PBMC, around 330 ng genomic DNA, equal to 25,000 to 35,000 T cell genomes, was loaded into each replicate PCR. Unsorted PBMC genomic DNA was sequenced across ten immunoSEQ deep assay plates. Purified libraries were measured with a Qubit 3.0 fluorometer, size-checked on a Bioanalyzer 2100, and measured again with the KAPA Library Quantification kit. Each immunoSEQ 96-well plate was sequenced on its own single-read 150-cycle Illumina NextSeq 550 flow cell. Regarding the original processing steps: Because only junctional sequences without quality scores were contained in the immunoSEQ output, filtering matching that applied to full-length reads could not be performed. To assign V/J genes and CDR3, sequences were annotated against IMGT germline references using PyIR, a Python wrapper for IgBLAST v1.9. Reads with weak V/J assignments (E-value above 1e-6), missing CDR3, stop codons, out-of-frame junctions, or ambiguous translated residues were removed. V3J clonotypes were defined as sequences sharing an identical inferred V gene, J gene, and CDR3 amino acid sequence. Percentage overlap between repertoires was calculated by dividing the number of shared unique clonotypes by the size of the smaller repertoire. Richness of each repertoire was evaluated using RTK rarefaction, the Chao1 estimator, and Recon v2.1 estimates of unobserved clonotypes. TCRdb took this table from immuneACCESS and kept in-frame rearrangements with V and J called. Such tables lack part of the clones; where checked against another copy, unresolved V genes explain under half of the gap, and the rest is unexplained. That table is the source of V, J and clone size, and D and trimming were worked out from the DNA. Present in this sample are about half a million clones, 79% of which were seen just once. The ten largest clones capture approximately 12% of the sample.

The origin of this receptor is a woman aged 40 to 55 in good health. Some clones in this sample may be carry-over from other donors' samples. The chain links TRBV5-1 with TRBJ2-5, with the D gene call left open. Specimen: PBMCs. The nucleotides read TGCGCCAGCAGCTTGGTCCGGCAGGCTGATATCGGGGAGACCCAGTACTTC. Translated, it gives CASSLVRQADIGETQYF.